This is a list of T cell receptor beta chains from one sample in a study of cytomegalovirus exposure and HLA in healthy donors. Assay: immunoSEQ multiplex PCR; the TCRdb copy retains only in-frame clones and omits some. The sample shows 150,000 to 200,000 clones, roughly 84% of them seen only once. What was sequenced was PBMCs. These receptors were collected from a boy between 10 and 17 years old in good health and CMV-seronegative. Both conserved end residues are part of each CDR3. Fields, in order: J gene, V gene, CDR3 protein.

>TRBJ1-1|TRBV2
CASSETGPF
>TRBJ2-2|TRBV9
CGGGGLAGLGTGELFF
>TRBJ1-2|TRBV6-1
CASSARVSYGYTF
>TRBJ2-7|TRBV7-2
CASSLNSGLAGGDEQYF
>TRBJ2-5|TRBV7-9
CASSPPSAETQYF
>TRBJ2-4|TRBV27
CASSGQGERKNIQYF
>TRBJ1-1|TRBV27
CASSLGGNTEAFF
>TRBJ1-2|TRBV7-2
CASSLGRANYGYTF
>TRBJ1-1|TRBV4-3
CASSHVRGRDTEAFF
>TRBJ1-5|TRBV27
CASSSNHRALRNQPQHF
>TRBJ1-4|TRBV6-6
CASVDRGNEKLFF
>TRBJ1-1|TRBV30
CAWSLSGGTEAFF
>TRBJ2-1|TRBV4-1
CASRKLAGGNDEQFF
>TRBJ1-3|TRBV5-1
CASSLDAAGNTIYF
>TRBJ1-1|TRBV7-9
CASSITGLRTEAFF
>TRBJ1-1|TRBV9
CASSVGGEDTEAFF
>TRBJ2-5|TRBV4-2
CASSQDLGTLGGLETQYF
>TRBJ1-6|TRBV28
CASSFRDRGMLNSPLHF
>TRBJ2-7|TRBV5-1
CASRSGLAARPEQYF
>TRBJ2-7|TRBV6-6
CASRSTAQYF
>TRBJ2-5|TRBV5-4
CASSPARGRGPETQYF
>TRBJ2-3|TRBV28
CASSFLVSSTDTQYF
>TRBJ1-2|TRBV6-6
CASSYSQNYGYTF
>TRBJ1-2|TRBV6-6
CASSRGNYGYTF
>TRBJ2-3|TRBV29-1
CSVVSGIGTDTQYF
>TRBJ1-5|TRBV28
CASRNTGLNQPQHF
>TRBJ1-1|TRBV5-1
CASSTHRWATEAFF
>TRBJ2-7|TRBV7-2
CASSQGFGYEQYF
>TRBJ1-1|TRBV4-1
CASSPKLGLQAFF
>TRBJ2-1|TRBV15
CATSKGGSYNEQFF
>TRBJ1-3|TRBV9
CASSELGNTIYF
>TRBJ2-3|TRBV7-3
CASSLSSGPDTQYF
>TRBJ1-1|TRBV6-1
CASRDRVEAEAFF
>TRBJ1-2|TRBV7-9
CSSSLPGRGNGYTF
>TRBJ1-5|TRBV30
CAWREGNQPQHF
>TRBJ2-5|TRBV6-1
CASSVSGGAPETQYF
>TRBJ1-4|TRBV30
CAWIRVRPATNEKLFF
>TRBJ2-5|TRBV11-3
CASPRDRTYF
>TRBJ2-2|TRBV4-3
CASSQDGAANTGELFF
>TRBJ2-1|TRBV2
CASSPLREEQFF
>TRBJ1-4|TRBV9
CASSVGTGRTNEKLFF
>TRBJ2-7|TRBV28
CASSTSPPGQGAKAEQYF
>TRBJ1-1|TRBV5-1
CASSLATGWNTEAFF
>TRBJ2-1|TRBV7-2
CASSFSGTFFDEQFF
>TRBJ2-7|TRBV2
CASWGQGTYEQYF
>TRBJ1-2|TRBV5-1
CASGTGSLEDYGYTF
>TRBJ1-2|TRBV9
CASSGGQVTYGYTF
>TRBJ1-5|TRBV2
CASSEPKSGGASNQPQHF
>TRBJ2-1|TRBV21-1
CASSKGQGRHNEQFF
>TRBJ2-7|TRBV7-7
CASSGGALVPDSYEQYF
>TRBJ1-3|TRBV2
CASTPDRFPGDTIYF
>TRBJ2-3|TRBV6-1
CASKGVPSTDTQYF
>TRBJ2-1|TRBV7-3
CASSLVAGTYNEQFF